This T cell receptor (beta chain) stems from a study of blood T cell repertoires in COVID-19. Sequencing used immunoSEQ multiplex PCR; TCRdb keeps in-frame clones, though not all of them. The data contain some 200,000 clones, roughly nine tenths of them singletons. Trimming pared 1 base from V and 4 bases from J, leaving 8 bases between. Germline CDR1 reads SGHRS; CDR2 reads YFSETQ. CDR3 length: 13 residues. This clone was counted once. The J gene is TRBJ1-1, the V gene TRBV5-1; D is unclear. The specimen sequenced was peripheral blood. The TCR originated in a woman of 80 years or more in a cohort sampled during active or convalescent COVID-19. The chain's CDR3 is CASSLLTSTEAFF. For the CDR3, the DNA is TGCGCCAGCAGCTTGCTTACTAGCACTGAAGCTTTCTTT.